One sample yielded the 17 T cell receptor beta chains listed below, sequenced in a study of cytomegalovirus exposure and HLA in healthy donors. Primers: 60 Vbeta forward and 13 Jbeta reverse. The method was immunoSEQ multiplex PCR; TCRdb's version includes in-frame clones alone and lacks a portion of them. The data contain approximately 190,000 clones, roughly 74% of them singletons. Sample: PBMCs. Receptors originate from a woman aged 25 to 45 in good health and CMV-seropositive.

The chain combines TRBV5-6 with TRBJ2-7, with D uncertain. Trimming shortened V by 7 bases and J by 0 bases, and 11 bases separated the two germline ends. The germline V gene has CDR1 SGHDT and CDR2 YYEEEE. The CDR3 length is 13 residues. CDR3 in amino acids: CASSYSHSYEQYF. The CDR3 coding sequence is TGTGCCAGCTCGTACAGCCACTCCTACGAGCAGTACTTC.

The V gene is TRBV2, the J gene TRBJ1-1; TRBD1 matches at 11 bases. The V gene end was trimmed by 5 bases and the J gene end by 3 bases; junction bases not matched to a gene: 11. This CDR3 has 17 amino acids. Per germline, CDR1 SNHLY and CDR2 FYNNEI. The CDR3 DNA is TGTGCCAGCAGTCGCCGGGACAGGGGGGTTTCGGACACTGAAGCTTTCTTT. Its translation is CASSRRDRGVSDTEAFF.

The CDR3 here is CASSSSGVYTEAFF. The CDR3, as DNA: TGTGCCAGCAGTTCCTCGGGGGTCTACACTGAAGCTTTCTTT. V gene TRBV28 combines with J gene TRBJ1-1, with a possible D match to TRBD1 (5 bases). The CDR3 sequence is 14 residues long. Germline loops: CDR1 MDHEN, CDR2 SYDVKM. Trimming removed 4 bases from V and 3 bases from J, with 12 bases in between.

The chain combines TRBV11-1 with TRBJ2-7; TRBD1 agrees at 7 bases. J was trimmed by 3 bases and V by 2 bases; bases with no gene match: 4. Germline CDR1 reads SGHAT; CDR2 reads FQDESV (reference sequence). The CDR3 covers 14 residues. The CDR3 region is CASSLMTGRYEQYF. In DNA form, the CDR3 reads TGTGCCAGCAGCTTAATGACAGGGCGCTACGAGCAGTACTTC.

The J gene is TRBJ2-6, the V gene TRBV5-6, with TRBD1 matching over 8 bases. The length of the CDR3 is 17 residues. Trimming removed 4 bases from V and 0 bases from J; junction bases left unmatched: 6. Germline V gives CDR1 SGHDT, CDR2 YYEEEE. CDR3: CASSTDRELSGANVLTF. The CDR3 DNA follows: TGTGCCAGCAGCACGGACAGGGAGCTCTCTGGGGCCAACGTCCTGACTTTC.

The chain couples TRBV28 to TRBJ1-2; D is undetermined. The germline CDR1 and CDR2 sequences are MDHEN and SYDVKM. The CDR3 loop spans 13 amino acids. With 2 bases removed from V and 8 bases from J, the gap between germline ends came to 12 bases. The CDR3 DNA follows: TGTGCCAGCAGTTTACAGGAACCCCTAGGCTACACCTTC. Residues: CASSLQEPLGYTF.

The V gene is TRBV10-1, the J gene TRBJ1-2, with D perhaps TRBD1 (6 bases). V was pared by 5 bases and J by 6 bases, with 13 bases between. Germline lookup yields CDR1 WNHNN and CDR2 SYGVQD (reference sequence). The CDR3 spans 13 residues. This CDR3 is CASSSGTRDGYTF. CDR3 sequence (DNA): TGCGCCAGCAGTTCCGGGACAAGGGATGGCTACACCTTC.

The rearrangement links TRBV11-3 to TRBJ2-4, with 9 bases matching TRBD2. Germline CDR1 reads SGHNT; CDR2 reads YENEEA. The CDR3 length is 18 residues. The junction had 12 bases not matched to a gene; V was cut back by 5 bases and J by 1 base. CDR3 nucleotide sequence: TGTGCCAGCAGCCCCTTGGGCGGGAGGGCCCCGGCCAAAAACATTCAGTACTTC. Amino acids: CASSPLGGRAPAKNIQYF.

The V call is TRBV5-1, the J call TRBJ2-2, with 7 bases lining up with TRBD1. This CDR3 region has 15 residues. With 4 bases clipped from V and 5 bases from J, the junction kept 8 bases outside the gene matches. CDR1 is SGHRS and CDR2 is YFSETQ in the germline V gene. CDR3 in DNA: TGCGCCAGCAGCCTAGACAGGGCTGAAACCGGGGAGCTGTTTTTT. It codes for CASSLDRAETGELFF.

The sample holds one count of this clone. The chain couples TRBV15 to TRBJ2-7, with a tentative D call TRBD2 (6 bases). V lost 0 bases to trimming and J lost 2 bases, with 11 bases between them. This CDR3 has 15 residues. CDR1 is LNHNV and CDR2 is YYDKDF in the germline V gene (reference sequence). The CDR3 protein is CATSREAGTAYEQYF. The CDR3 DNA sequence: TGTGCCACCAGCAGAGAGGCGGGGACCGCCTACGAGCAGTACTTC.

This clone was found once. The rearrangement links TRBV11-2 to TRBJ2-7; D is unclear. Looked up from germline, CDR1 is SGHAT and CDR2 is FQNNGV. CDR3 length: 15 amino acids. Trimming left V 6 bases short and J 2 bases short, with 17 bases between. The CDR3 loop reads CASSGLWQVTYEQYF. The CDR3 nucleotides read TGTGCCAGCAGTGGGTTATGGCAGGTTACCTACGAGCAGTACTTC. Full variable domain (rest looked up from reference TRBV11-2 and TRBJ2-7): EAGVAQSPRYKIIEKRQSVAFWCNPISGHATLYWYQQILGQGPKLLIQFQNNGVVDDSQLPKDRFSAERLKGVDSTLKIQPAKLEDSAVYLCASSGLWQVTYEQYFGPGTRLTVT.

The V and J genes are TRBV7-9 and TRBJ2-7; 11 nucleotides align to TRBD1. Trimming took 0 bases from V and 0 from J; bases not matched to a gene: 4. Looked up from germline, CDR1 is SEHNR and CDR2 is FQNEAQ (reference sequence). The CDR3 covers 17 residues. In DNA form, the CDR3 reads TGTGCCAGCAGCTTAGCGGGACAGGGGGATAACTCCTACGAGCAGTACTTC. Encoded protein: CASSLAGQGDNSYEQYF.

The gene calls are TRBV30 and TRBJ1-1, with D possibly being TRBD1 (5 bases). The ends were cut back, 3 bases at V and 4 bases at J, with 15 bases in the middle. The germline V gene encodes CDR1 GTSNPN and CDR2 SVGIG (reference sequence). The CDR3 totals 14 residues. This CDR3 is CAWRWGGSGTEAFF. The CDR3 DNA sequence: TGTGCCTGGAGGTGGGGGGGGTCAGGCACTGAAGCTTTCTTT.

The chain recombines TRBV30 with TRBJ2-3, with TRBD2 identical over 9 bases. The CDR3 totals 14 residues. V dropped 2 bases and J dropped 4; count of bases not matched to a gene: 4. Germline loops: CDR1 GTSNPN, CDR2 SVGIG (reference sequence). CDR3 in amino acids: CAWSTAGGPDTQYF. The DNA of the CDR3 is TGTGCCTGGAGTACAGCGGGGGGCCCAGATACGCAGTATTTT.

The gene calls are TRBV18 and TRBJ2-7; tentatively, D is TRBD1 (5 bases). The CDR3 covers 14 residues. Germline V gene sequence: CDR1 KGHSH, CDR2 LQKENI. Between the trimmed V and J ends, which lost 3 bases and 2 bases, there was a span of 11 bases. The CDR3 region has the DNA TGTGCCAGCTCACCGGGCAGGGCCACCTACGAGCAGTACTTC. This codes for CASSPGRATYEQYF.

This chain connects TRBV4-2 to TRBJ1-2; D gene unclear. Germline CDR1 is LGHNA and CDR2 is YNFKEQ. V lost 1 base to trimming and J lost 4 bases, with 16 bases between them. CDR3 size: 16 residues. This CDR3 reads CASSQALHRGAYGYTF. The CDR3 DNA follows: TGTGCCAGCAGCCAAGCCCTCCACCGGGGAGCCTATGGCTACACCTTC.

V is TRBV6-1 and J is TRBJ2-7, with 8 positions matching TRBD2. J was trimmed by 6 bases and V by 6 bases; bases with no gene match: 7. Looked up from germline, CDR1 is MNHNS and CDR2 is SASEGT. The CDR3 runs to 13 residues. As DNA, the CDR3 is TGTGCCAGCAGCGGGGGGACTAGGTTCGAGCAGTACTTC. Protein product: CASSGGTRFEQYF.